This TCR beta chain stems from a study of blood T cell repertoires in COVID-19. Study details: PBMCs, B-cell-depleted T cells, or T cells were the source of the cDNA or gDNA that made up the material.

The repertoire was sequenced with immunoSEQ multiplex PCR; TCRdb's copy has only in-frame clones and lacks some. Of about 290,000 clones listed, under 90% were seen once; the top ten hold 1.7%. Participant ages covered about 18 to 95 years across about 25 US areas. Participants were placed into cohorts based on the clinical history they reported. Recovery meant two consecutive negative NP/OP PCR tests, professional clearance, or resolved symptoms. This clone was seen a handful of times. Other DNA sequences from this sample encode an identical CDR3 as well. The receptor comes from a woman in her thirties or forties who had recovered from COVID-19. Sequenced sample: PBMCs or T cells enriched from blood (not recorded which).

DNA of the CDR3: TGTGCCAGCAGTCCCGGGACAGGGAATGAAGCTTTCTTT. Amino acid sequence: CASSPGTGNEAFF. V usage is TRBV6-5 and J usage is TRBJ1-1; TRBD1 matches at 9 bases. Germline V CDR1 and CDR2: MNHEY, SVGAGI. The CDR3 has 13 amino acids. The J segment lost 7 bases and the V segment lost 5 bases, leaving 5 bases of the junction unmatched.